The 4 T cell receptor beta chains listed next were all sequenced from one sample in a study of OX40 agonist ivuxolimab in advanced cancers. Sequenced by immunoSEQ multiplex PCR; TCRdb stores in-frame clones only, minus some. The sample carries around 45,000 clones, 88% recorded once. The starting material was CD4+ or CD8+ T cells sorted from blood, obtained in a trial of the OX40 agonist ivuxolimab. The receptors shown here come from an adult with an advanced solid tumor such as melanoma, head and neck, liver or kidney cancer.

This sequence joins TRBV30 and TRBJ2-5; TRBD2 matches at 14 bases. CDR3 length: 18 amino acids. Germline V gene data show CDR1 as GTSNPN and CDR2 as SVGIG (reference sequence). V lost 0 bases, J lost 5 bases, and 11 bases stayed unmatched. The DNA for the CDR3 is TGTGCCTGGAGTGTACTCAGACTAGCGGGAGGGGGAGTTGAGACCCAGTACTTC. Translation: CAWSVLRLAGGGVETQYF.

The chain employs TRBV29-1 and TRBJ2-7; D might be TRBD1 or TRBD2, each matching 5 bases. The germline V gene has CDR1 SQVTM and CDR2 ANQGSEA. The V end lost 3 bases, the J end lost 6 bases, and 12 bases lay between the germline ends. CDR3 length equals 12 residues. The chain's CDR3 is CSVDVGAGEQYF. Written as DNA, the CDR3 is TGCAGCGTTGACGTCGGGGCGGGCGAGCAGTACTTC.

This clone was seen a single time. The chain is built from TRBV7-3 and TRBJ2-5; 8 nucleotides align to TRBD2. V shed 5 bases, J shed 4 bases, and the junction held 6 bases outside the gene matches. This CDR3 has 14 residues. Germline values: CDR1 SGHTA, CDR2 FQGTGA. The CDR3 bases are TGTGCCAGCAGCCACGGGACTAGTCCAGAGACCCAGTACTTC. Protein sequence: CASSHGTSPETQYF.

The gene calls are TRBV29-1 and TRBJ2-1; 13 positions agree with TRBD2. The junction had 3 bases not matched to a gene; V was cut back by 4 bases and J by 0 bases. The CDR3 totals 16 residues. Germline V CDR1 and CDR2: SQVTM, ANQGSEA. DNA for the CDR3: TGCAGCGTTGGGGGGACTAGCGGGGCCTCCTACAATGAGCAGTTCTTC. Encoded protein: CSVGGTSGASYNEQFF.